This is a list of T cell receptor beta chains from one sample in a study of shared clonotypes between healthy human individuals. Libraries were prepared by immunoSEQ multiplex PCR; TCRdb keeps only in-frame clonotypes and omits some of them. This sample has millions of clones; 85% to 95% occur once, and the top ten carry around 0.4%. The sequenced material came from naive CD4+ T cells from PBMCs. Receptor source: a man younger than 30 in good health. Some clones in this sample may be carry-over from other donors' samples. The CDR3 runs from the conserved cysteine through the conserved F or W. Each record gives: V gene, J gene, CDR3 protein.

v_call: TRBV4-3; j_call: TRBJ2-1; cdr3_aa: CASSPHPGSAEQFF
v_call: TRBV5-1; j_call: TRBJ2-3; cdr3_aa: CASSPTSGALPDTQYF
v_call: TRBV7-2; j_call: TRBJ2-5; cdr3_aa: CASSYRTGETQYF
v_call: TRBV4-1; j_call: TRBJ2-2; cdr3_aa: CASSYTGVPAGELFF
v_call: TRBV7-2; j_call: TRBJ2-1; cdr3_aa: CASSLGRAYNEQFF
v_call: TRBV7-9; j_call: TRBJ1-3; cdr3_aa: CASSLKLSGNTIYF
v_call: TRBV5-4; j_call: TRBJ1-2; cdr3_aa: CASSLGGRGGDGYTF
v_call: TRBV19; j_call: TRBJ1-1; cdr3_aa: CASSPGWNTEAFF
v_call: TRBV7-3; j_call: TRBJ2-7; cdr3_aa: CASSLYSSYEQYF
v_call: TRBV5-4; j_call: TRBJ2-7; cdr3_aa: CASSAPTSAEQYF